This T cell receptor beta chain was profiled in a study of T-cell reconstitution after alpha-beta-depleted transplantation in children. For TCRbeta, the library was prepared with unique molecular identifiers. TCRdb reprocessed the PCR reads with MiXCR, giving one entry per CDR3 protein. The data show hundreds of thousands of distinct CDR3 sequences, around 13% seen once. This clonotype showed up many times. What it binds is not known. Per germline, CDR1 MDHEN and CDR2 SYDVKM. The V end was cut by 5 bases, the J end by 4 bases, with 18 bases between. The CDR3 is made up of 17 amino acids. Whole-study results and caveats: Several hundred expanded graft clones reportedly gave rise to the alpha-beta T cells present about two months after transplant. T-cell counts and diversity were attributed mostly to newly produced T cells one year after transplant. The study traced high day-60 TCRbeta diversity in some patients to surviving recipient T cells and thymic progenitors.

The input for sequencing was PBMCs, taken before TCRalphabeta/CD19-depleted stem cell transplant. This rearrangement joins TRBV28 to TRBJ2-6; unclear D gene. The receptor was isolated from a girl aged 2-9 years with congenital amegakaryocytic thrombocytopenia, due to receive a stem cell transplant. The DNA of the CDR3 is TGTGCCAGCAGTCCTGTGGGGATGATTTCCGGGGCCAACGTCCTGACTTTC. Translating it yields CASSPVGMISGANVLTF.